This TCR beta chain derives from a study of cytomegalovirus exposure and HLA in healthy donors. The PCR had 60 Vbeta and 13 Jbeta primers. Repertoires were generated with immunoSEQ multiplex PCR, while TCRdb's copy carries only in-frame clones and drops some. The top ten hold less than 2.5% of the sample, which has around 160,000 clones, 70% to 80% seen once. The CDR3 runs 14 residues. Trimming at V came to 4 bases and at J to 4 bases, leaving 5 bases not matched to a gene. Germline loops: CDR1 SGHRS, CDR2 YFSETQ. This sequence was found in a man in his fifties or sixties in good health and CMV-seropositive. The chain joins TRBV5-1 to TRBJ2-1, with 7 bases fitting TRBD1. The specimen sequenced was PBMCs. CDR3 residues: CASSPGTEYNEQFF. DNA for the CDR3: TGCGCCAGCAGCCCAGGGACAGAATACAATGAGCAGTTCTTC. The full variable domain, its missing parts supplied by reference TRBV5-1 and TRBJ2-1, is KAGVTQTPRYLIKTRGQQVTLSCSPISGHRSVSWYQQTPGQGLQFLFEYFSETQRNKGNFPGRFSGRQFSNSRSEMNVSTLELGDSALYLCASSPGTEYNEQFFGPGTRLTVL.